The entry that follows covers one T cell receptor beta chain sequence. Its antigen is as yet unknown. This sample is drawn from a study of T cell repertoires in aging, cancer and after chemotherapy. Whole-study findings and limits: In healthy donors, age-related TCR diversity loss mainly reflected lost richness. Untreated cancer patients had significantly lower blood TCR diversity than age-matched healthy donors.

Peripheral blood genomic DNA, not sorted cells or RNA, was the template. A mixed TRB-A/B primer pool amplified rearranged TRB by multiplex touch-down PCR. TCRdb ran MiXCR on the multiplex PCR reads and lists one entry per CDR3 protein. The sample lists about 12,000 distinct CDR3 sequences; around 21% were seen once. The CDR3 is 14 amino acids. Germline V lookup: CDR1 SEHNR, CDR2 FQNEAQ (reference sequence). V shed 4 bases and J shed 2 bases, with 10 bases lying between them. Sequenced material: blood. This receptor was taken from a human donor in good health. The rearrangement joins TRBV7-9 to TRBJ2-3; D perhaps matches TRBD2 (5 bases). The CDR3 coding sequence is TGTGCCAGCAGCTATCGGGGTTCCACAGATACGCAGTATTTT. Translated: CASSYRGSTDTQYF.